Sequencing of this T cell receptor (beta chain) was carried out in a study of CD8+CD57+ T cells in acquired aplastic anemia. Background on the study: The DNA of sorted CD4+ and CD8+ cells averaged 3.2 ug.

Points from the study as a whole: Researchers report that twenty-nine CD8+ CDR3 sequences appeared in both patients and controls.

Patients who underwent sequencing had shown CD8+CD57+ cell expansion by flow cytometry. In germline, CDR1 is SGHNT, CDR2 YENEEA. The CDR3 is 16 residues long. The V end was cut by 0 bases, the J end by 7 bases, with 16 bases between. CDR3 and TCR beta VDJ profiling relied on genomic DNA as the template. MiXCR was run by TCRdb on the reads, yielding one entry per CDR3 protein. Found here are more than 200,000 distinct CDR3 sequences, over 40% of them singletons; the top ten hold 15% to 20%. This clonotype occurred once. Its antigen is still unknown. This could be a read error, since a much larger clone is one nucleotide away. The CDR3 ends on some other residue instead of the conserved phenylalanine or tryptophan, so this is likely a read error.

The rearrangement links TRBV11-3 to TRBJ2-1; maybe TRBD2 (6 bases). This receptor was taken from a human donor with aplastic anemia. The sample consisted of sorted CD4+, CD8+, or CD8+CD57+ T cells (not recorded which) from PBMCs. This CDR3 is CASSLEWRGRANEQFV. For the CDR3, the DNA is TGTGCCAGCAGCTTAGAATGGAGGGGACGGGCGAATGAGCAGTTCGTC.